One and the same sample provided the 27 T cell receptor beta chains below, sequenced in a study of blood T cell repertoires in acute mononucleosis. TCRdb keeps only in-frame clones here, not all; method: immunoSEQ multiplex PCR. The sample records around 2,200 clones, 25% to 30% being singletons. Described time point: acute infectious mononucleosis, at clinical presentation within 2 weeks of symptom onset (visit 1). The sequencing used EBV YVL epitope tetramer+ CD8+ T cells sorted from PBMCs, collected during acute infectious mononucleosis. Noted subset: CD8 T cells binding a tetramer with EBV BRLF1 109-117 peptide (YVL-BR). Receptors originate from a woman aged 18-29 years with infectious mononucleosis caused by EBV.

This clone was counted at least ten times. A far larger clone is a single base away, which makes a read error likely. The rearrangement joins TRBV7-2 to TRBJ2-7, with D uncertain. The germline V gene encodes CDR1 SGHTA and CDR2 FQGNSA. The CDR3 runs 13 residues. Between the trimmed V and J ends, which lost 0 bases and 7 bases, there was a span of 10 bases. The CDR3 sequence: CASSLAPTWEQYF. In DNA form, the CDR3 reads TGTGCCAGCAGCTTAGCGCCGACATGGGAGCAGTACTTC.

In this sample, this clone turned up a few times. The chain employs TRBV5-6 and TRBJ2-1; no firm D call. Between the trimmed V and J ends, which lost 4 bases and 7 bases, there was a span of 12 bases. Germline V gives CDR1 SGHDT, CDR2 YYEEEE. The CDR3 is 13 residues long. The CDR3 loop is CASSQLPLNEQFF. Here the CDR3 DNA reads TGTGCCAGCAGCCAACTACCCTTGAATGAGCAGTTCTTC.

This clone has just a few counts. The genes are TRBV29-1 and TRBJ2-1; 7 bases are a match to TRBD2. Germline CDR1 and CDR2: SQVTM and ANQGSEA. This CDR3 comprises 13 residues. The CDR3: CSALYGTKNEQFF. CDR3 coding DNA: TGCAGTGCTCTGTACGGGACTAAGAATGAGCAGTTCTTC.

This clone was counted between two and nine times. CDR3 sequence reads: CASSSTSADTQYF. DNA of the CDR3: TGTGCCAGCAGCTCGACTAGCGCAGATACGCAGTATTTT. J is TRBJ2-3 and V is TRBV7-4, with TRBD2 matching over 8 bases. J was trimmed by 4 bases and V by 4 bases; bases with no gene match: 1. Germline CDR1 and CDR2: SGHVT and SQSDAQ. CDR3 length: 13 residues.

Concerning this clone: A far larger clone is a single base away, which makes a read error likely. The V and J genes are TRBV28 and TRBJ1-5, with a possible D match to TRBD1 (6 bases). Germline V lookup: CDR1 MDHEN, CDR2 SYDVKM. V was trimmed by 3 bases and J by 6 bases, leaving 15 bases between them. The CDR3 has 15 residues. CDR3 sequence (DNA): TGTGCCAGCAGTTTCGTTCTGGGGGGGGCTCAGCCCCAGCATTTT. Encoded protein: CASSFVLGGAQPQHF.

As to this clone: With only one base between it and a far larger clone, this is likely a read error. The chain couples TRBV29-1 to TRBJ2-4, with 14 bases matching TRBD2. J lost 13 bases, V lost 6 bases, and 20 bases had no gene match. CDR1 is SQVTM and CDR2 is ANQGSEA in the germline V gene. The CDR3 sequence is 17 residues long. CDR3 nucleotides: TGCAGCGTGGGTGGGACTAGCGGGAGTATGTCCTACAATGAGCAGTACTTC. Translating gives CSVGGTSGSMSYNEQYF.

Points on this clone: Given a far larger clone just one base away, this is likely a sequencing read error. The chain joins TRBV7-9 to TRBJ2-3, with 9 bases lining up with TRBD1. The germline V gene has CDR1 SEHNR and CDR2 FQNEAQ (reference sequence). CDR3 length: 15 amino acids. The ends lost 6 bases at V and 0 bases at J; junction bases unmatched: 4. The chain's CDR3 is CASRAGTGSTDTQYF. In nucleotides, the CDR3 is TGTGCCAGCAGGGCCGGGACAGGGAGCACAGATACGCAGTATTTT.

Points on this clone: This sequence may be a read error, since a much larger clone differs from it by one base. The same CDR3 can be traced to other DNA sequences in this sample. The J gene is TRBJ2-1, the V gene TRBV29-1; 9 nucleotides line up with TRBD1. V was pared by 6 bases and J by 0 bases, with 24 bases of the junction left unmatched. In germline, CDR1 is SQVTM, CDR2 ANQGSEA. The CDR3 spans 21 residues. In nucleotides, the CDR3 is TGCAGCGTAGGTGGGACAGGGTCCGGGACTTGCGGGGCATACTCCTACAATGAGCAGTTCTTC. Protein sequence: CSVGGTGSGTCGAYSYNEQFF.

This clone appeared many times. The chain couples TRBV28 to TRBJ2-1; no definite D call. Germline values: CDR1 MDHEN, CDR2 SYDVKM. V was clipped by 6 bases and J by 3 bases, with 3 bases between them. The CDR3 runs to 11 residues. The chain's CDR3 is CASSDYNEQFF. CDR3 bases: TGTGCCAGCAGCGACTACAATGAGCAGTTCTTC.

There are many counts of this clone. The rearrangement links TRBV6-5 to TRBJ2-1, with 7 positions matching TRBD2. Per the germline V gene, CDR1 is MNHEY and CDR2 is SVGAGI. The length of the CDR3 is 15 residues. The V and J ends lost 6 bases and 4 bases, in that order; junction bases with no gene match: 9. CDR3 bases: TGTGCCAGCAGCCACCTGGGCGGGAGTTACAATGAGCAGTTCTTC. This sequence encodes CASSHLGGSYNEQFF.

The chain joins TRBV28 to TRBJ1-1; D perhaps matches TRBD1 (5 bases). The CDR3 runs to 14 residues. V shed 5 bases and J shed 10 bases, with 20 bases lying between them. The germline gives CDR1 MDHEN, CDR2 SYDVKM. The CDR3: CASSDFGLTDGAFF. Here the CDR3 DNA reads TGTGCCAGCAGTGACTTTGGATTGACAGATGGAGCTTTCTTT.

This clone occurred a few times. One end of the junction is discordant with germline, which a read error may explain. The J gene is TRBJ1-1, the V gene TRBV27; 7 bases map to TRBD1. There are 16 residues in the CDR3. Germline CDR1 reads MNHEY; CDR2 reads SMNVEV (reference sequence). The CDR3 nucleotides are TGTGCCAGCAGTTTTCTGGGACAGACTATGAACACTGAAGGTTTCTTT. Translating gives CASSFLGQTMNTEGFF.

The sample holds a few counts of this clone. The V and J genes are TRBV25-1 and TRBJ1-1; maybe TRBD1 (6 bases). The CDR3 is made up of 15 amino acids. The germline V and J ends were trimmed by 9 bases and 4 bases, with 21 bases remaining between them. Germline lookup yields CDR1 MGHDK and CDR2 SYGVNS. The DNA of the CDR3 is TGTGCCAGTCGCCACTTGTTGGGGGCTGGCACTGAAGCTTTCTTT. Its translation is CASRHLLGAGTEAFF.

This clone is large by share. V gene TRBV11-2 combines with J gene TRBJ2-3, with 10 bases lining up with TRBD1. CDR1 and CDR2 from the germline V gene are SGHAT and FQNNGV. J gave up 1 base and V 6 bases, and 4 bases lay outside the gene matches. The CDR3 is 15 residues long. The CDR3, as DNA: TGTGCCAGCAGGGCCGGGACAGGGGGCACAGATACGCAGTATTTT. This codes for CASRAGTGGTDTQYF.

This clone ranks as medium-sized (0.01 to 0.1%). V and J are TRBV19 and TRBJ1-1; D remains ambiguous. Germline values: CDR1 LNHDA, CDR2 SQIVND (reference sequence). The CDR3 is made up of 15 amino acids. V was shortened by 7 bases and J by 0 bases, with 15 bases between the two germline ends. The CDR3 DNA sequence: TGTGCCAGTACCGAGGCCGCGGTAATGAACACTGAAGCTTTCTTT. Protein product: CASTEAAVMNTEAFF.

This clone has only a few counts. This rearrangement joins TRBV19 to TRBJ1-2, with D unresolved. Germline V gene sequence: CDR1 LNHDA, CDR2 SQIVND (reference sequence). V lost 9 bases and J lost 7, with 15 bases in between. The CDR3 is made up of 12 amino acids. CDR3 nucleotides: TGTGCCAGCAGTTATATCGGGGTTGGCTACACCTTC. Translated, it gives CASSYIGVGYTF.

The V call is TRBV29-1, the J call TRBJ2-1, with a weak D call TRBD2 (6 bases). The V end lost 4 bases, the J end lost 8 bases, and 27 bases lay between the germline ends. Per germline, CDR1 SQVTM and CDR2 ANQGSEA. This CDR3 is built from 17 residues. The CDR3 loop is CSVGGPQGGINKDEQFF. CDR3 in DNA: TGCAGCGTTGGGGGCCCGCAGGGAGGAATCAATAAAGATGAGCAGTTCTTC.

This clone was seen a single time. This could be a read error, since a much larger clone is one nucleotide away. The chain combines TRBV29-1 with TRBJ2-1, with D possibly TRBD1 on 7 matching bases. Germline values: CDR1 SQVTM, CDR2 ANQGSEA. The CDR3 totals 21 residues. The V and J ends lost 6 bases and 0 bases respectively, with 33 bases between them. The CDR3 protein is CSVGGTVSGTCGAYSYNEQFF. CDR3 in DNA: TGCAGCGTAGGAGGGACAGTGTCCGGGACTTGCGGGGCATACTCCTACAATGAGCAGTTCTTC.

The V and J genes are TRBV7-2 and TRBJ2-3, with 12 bases identical to TRBD2. The germline CDR1 and CDR2 sequences are SGHTA and FQGNSA. The V segment lost 5 bases and the J segment 4 bases; nucleotides outside the gene matches: 7. This CDR3 has 16 amino acids. CDR3 nucleotide sequence: TGTGCCAGCAGCCCCTCGACTAGCGGGAGCGCAGATACGCAGTATTTT. It yields the protein CASSPSTSGSADTQYF.

Remarks on this clone: Other DNA variants within this sample encode the same CDR3. The chain uses TRBV29-1 and TRBJ2-1; 13 bases are a match to TRBD2. Per germline, CDR1 SQVTM and CDR2 ANQGSEA. J was trimmed by 0 bases and V by 6 bases; bases with no gene match: 20. This CDR3 is 21 amino acids long. In nucleotides, the CDR3 is TGCAGCGTAGGTGGGACAGGGGCCGGGACTAGCGGGGCATACTCCTACAATGAGCAGTTCTTC. Protein product: CSVGGTGAGTSGAYSYNEQFF.

This clone was observed at least ten times. The CDR3 DNA reads as TGTGCCAGCAGCCGCTATAGCGATGAGCAGTTCTTC. Its protein product is CASSRYSDEQFF. The V gene is TRBV6-5, the J gene TRBJ2-1; the D gene is possibly TRBD2 (5 bases). Germline assignment: CDR1 MNHEY and CDR2 SVGAGI. Trimming removed 6 bases from V and 8 bases from J, with 11 bases in between. The length of the CDR3 is 12 residues.

The rearrangement joins TRBV29-1 to TRBJ2-2, with 13 nucleotides matching TRBD2. V was pared by 4 bases and J by 1 base, with 15 bases of the junction left unmatched. Germline values: CDR1 SQVTM, CDR2 ANQGSEA. The CDR3 is 20 amino acids. CDR3 in amino acids: CSVAKPAGLAGDLNTGELFF. CDR3 coding DNA: TGCAGCGTTGCCAAGCCCGCCGGACTAGCGGGAGATTTGAACACCGGGGAGCTGTTTTTT.

The rearrangement uses TRBV29-1 and TRBJ2-1; 13 bases are a match to TRBD2. There are 20 residues in the CDR3. Trimming at V came to 6 bases and at J to 15 bases, leaving 32 bases not matched to a gene. Germline loops: CDR1 SQVTM, CDR2 ANQGSEA. The CDR3 loop reads CSVGGTGSGTSGACSYNGFF. The DNA of the CDR3 is TGCAGCGTAGGAGGGACAGGGTCCGGGACTAGCGGGGCATGCTCCTACAATGGGTTCTTC.

The chain couples TRBV7-3 to TRBJ2-5, with TRBD2 matching over 7 bases. After removal of 5 bases from V and 4 bases from J, the junction contained 10 bases not matched to a gene. The CDR3 spans 15 residues. Germline lookup yields CDR1 SGHTA and CDR2 FQGTGA. The CDR3 bases are TGTGCCAGCAGCCCCTTTCCGGCTAGCGGAGAGACCCAGTACTTC. Translating gives CASSPFPASGETQYF.

This clone was recorded many times. The chain recombines TRBV6-4 with TRBJ2-6; D unresolved. Between the trimmed V and J ends, which lost 6 bases and 3 bases, there was a span of 12 bases. Germline V gives CDR1 MRHNA, CDR2 SNTAGT. The CDR3 spans 15 residues. DNA of the CDR3: TGTGCCAGCAGCGACCATTTGGGTGGGGCCAACGTCCTGACTTTC. It translates to CASSDHLGGANVLTF.

In this sample, this clone turned up a few times. A far larger clone is off by one base, so a read error is likely. Other DNA sequences in the same sample also yield this CDR3. The V and J genes are TRBV7-2 and TRBJ2-7; 8 bases agree with TRBD2. After removal of 5 bases from V and 5 bases from J, the junction contained 11 bases not matched to a gene. The CDR3 consists of 15 residues. Germline assignment: CDR1 SGHTA and CDR2 FQGNSA. The CDR3 sequence is CASSQPLAGSHEQYF. CDR3 bases: TGTGCCAGCAGCCAACCCTTAGCGGGATCCCACGAGCAGTACTTC. The full variable domain, completed using reference TRBV7-2 and TRBJ2-7, is GAGVSQSPSNKVTEKGKDVELRCDPISGHTALYWYRQSLGQGLEFLIYFQGNSAPDKSGLPSDRFSAERTGGSVSTLTIQRTQQEDSAVYLCASSQPLAGSHEQYFGPGTRLTVT.

Points on this clone: A far larger clone is one base from this, pointing to a likely read error. Other DNA sequences within the sample encode an identical CDR3. The chain couples TRBV29-1 to TRBJ2-1; 13 bases map to TRBD2. The CDR3 contains 21 residues. CDR1 is SQVTM and CDR2 is ANQGSEA in the germline V gene. Written as DNA, the CDR3 is TGCAGCGTAGGAGGGACAGGGTCCGGGACTAGCGGGGCATACTCCTACAATGTGCAGTTCTTC. The encoded protein is CSVGGTGSGTSGAYSYNVQFF.